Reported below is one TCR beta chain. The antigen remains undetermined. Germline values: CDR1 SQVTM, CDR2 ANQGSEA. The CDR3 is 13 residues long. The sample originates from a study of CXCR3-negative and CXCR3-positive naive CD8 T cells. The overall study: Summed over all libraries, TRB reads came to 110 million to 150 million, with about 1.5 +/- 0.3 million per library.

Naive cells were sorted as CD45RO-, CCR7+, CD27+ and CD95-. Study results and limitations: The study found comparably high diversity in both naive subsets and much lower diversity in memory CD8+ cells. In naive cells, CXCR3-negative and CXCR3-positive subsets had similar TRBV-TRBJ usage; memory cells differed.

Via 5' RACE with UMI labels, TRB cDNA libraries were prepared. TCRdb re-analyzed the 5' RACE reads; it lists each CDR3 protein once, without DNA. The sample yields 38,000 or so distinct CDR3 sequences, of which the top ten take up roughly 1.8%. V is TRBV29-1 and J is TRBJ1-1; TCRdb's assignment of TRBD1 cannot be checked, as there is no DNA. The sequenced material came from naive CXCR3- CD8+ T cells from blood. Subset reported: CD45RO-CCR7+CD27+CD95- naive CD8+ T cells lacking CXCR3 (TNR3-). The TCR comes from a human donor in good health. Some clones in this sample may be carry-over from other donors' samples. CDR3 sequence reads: CSVWTGANTEAFF. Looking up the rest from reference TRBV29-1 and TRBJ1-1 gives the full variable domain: SAVISQKPSRDICQRGTSLTIQCQVDSQVTMMFWYRQQPGQSLTLIATANQGSEATYESGFVIDKFPISRPNLTFSTLTVSNMSPEDSSIYLCSVWTGANTEAFFGQGTRLTVV.